This passage covers 27 T cell receptor beta chains from one sample sequenced in a study of T cell repertoires in cytomegalovirus infection. TCRdb re-called the reads through MiXCR, storing one row per CDR3 protein. Of some 940,000 distinct CDR3 sequences in the sample, approximately 31% were seen once. These TCRs' antigens remain unknown. The material sequenced was cultured CD8+ T cells from PBMCs, taken from culture after CMV antigen stimulation. The receptors here all came from a human donor in good health (CMV status not recorded). Some clones in this sample may be carry-over from other donors' samples.

This clonotype was counted a few times. This chain connects TRBV28 to TRBJ2-3; TRBD2 matches 7 bases. This CDR3 comprises 16 residues. The trim removed 6 bases at V and 3 bases at J, leaving 12 bases unmatched. Germline-derived CDR1 and CDR2 are MDHEN and SYDVKM. CDR3 in DNA: TGTGCCAGCAGCCGAACGTGGGGGGGGAGGACAGATACGCAGTATTTT. Its protein product is CASSRTWGGRTDTQYF.

The chain has TRBV19 and TRBJ2-3; D gene unclear. This CDR3 comprises 13 residues. CDR1 and CDR2 (germline): LNHDA, SQIVND (reference sequence). V dropped 4 bases and J dropped 4 bases, with 9 bases sitting between them. CDR3 sequence reads: CASSTTVADTQYF. The CDR3 DNA is TGTGCCAGTAGTACTACGGTTGCAGATACGCAGTATTTT.

This clonotype was seen ten or more times. The chain has TRBV7-2 and TRBJ1-1; no clear D gene. Germline CDR1 SGHTA, CDR2 FQGNSA. V lost 1 base, J lost 1 base, and 7 bases lay in between. The CDR3 covers 14 residues. In nucleotides, the CDR3 is TGTGCCAGCAGCTTAGGACGGACGAACACTGAAGCTTTCTTT. It is translated as CASSLGRTNTEAFF.

This clonotype showed up just once. The gene calls are TRBV4-1 and TRBJ2-1, with 8 nucleotides matching TRBD2. The germline V gene encodes CDR1 MGHRA and CDR2 YSYEKL. The CDR3 extends over 15 amino acids. The V gene end was trimmed by 4 bases and the J gene end by 3 bases; junction bases not matched to a gene: 5. The CDR3 DNA is TGCGCCAGCAGCCGACGCGGGGGGCTCTACAATGAGCAGTTCTTC. Its translation is CASSRRGGLYNEQFF.

The rearrangement uses TRBV4-1 and TRBJ2-6; TRBD2 might be the D (5 bases). Germline CDR1 reads MGHRA; CDR2 reads YSYEKL. There are 17 residues in the CDR3. V was cut by 1 base and J by 0 bases, with 10 bases left in between. The CDR3 is CASSQVKDFSGANVLTF. The DNA for the CDR3 is TGCGCCAGCAGCCAAGTCAAGGACTTCTCTGGGGCCAACGTCCTGACTTTC.

J is TRBJ2-1 and V is TRBV10-3, with 13 bases aligning to TRBD2. Germline CDR1 ENHRY, CDR2 SYGVKD. There are 15 residues in the CDR3. V shed 6 bases and J 7 bases; nucleotides not matched to a gene: 6. The CDR3 here is CAIRITSGGANEQFF. As DNA, the CDR3 is TGTGCCATCAGGATAACTAGCGGGGGGGCAAATGAGCAGTTCTTC.

The V and J genes are TRBV15 and TRBJ2-1; D remains unclear. The germline CDR1 and CDR2 sequences are LNHNV and YYDKDF (reference sequence). The CDR3 length is 15 residues. V lost 9 bases and J lost 4, with 19 bases in between. CDR3 bases: TGTGCCACTCGCAGAGATCTTAAATATTACAATGAGCAGTTCTTC. The encoded protein is CATRRDLKYYNEQFF.

CDR3 residues: CASRSLFTGPNEQYV. In DNA form, the CDR3 reads TGTGCCAGCAGATCACTTTTTACAGGGCCCAACGAGCAGTACGTC. The chain is built from TRBV6-2 or TRBV6-3 and TRBJ2-7, with a possible D match to TRBD1 (6 bases). V was clipped by 6 bases and J by 5 bases, with 20 bases between them. The CDR3 is 15 residues long. Germline V gene lookup returns CDR1 MNHEY and CDR2 SVGEGT.

The J gene is TRBJ1-1, the V gene TRBV6-6, with D perhaps TRBD1 (5 bases). CDR3 length equals 15 residues. CDR1 and CDR2 (germline): MNHNY, SVGAGI (reference sequence). Trimming stripped 7 bases from V and 1 base from J, with 16 bases between. DNA for the CDR3: TGTGCCAGCACCCTTCTCGGGACGACGAACACTGAAGCTTTCTTT. This encodes CASTLLGTTNTEAFF.

CDR3 DNA sequence: TGTGCCAGCAGCTTAGTTAGCGGGGGGTCGACAGAGACCCAGTACTTC. Protein: CASSLVSGGSTETQYF. J is TRBJ2-5 and V is TRBV7-2; TRBD2 matches at 10 bases. CDR1 SGHTA and CDR2 FQGNSA come from the germline V gene. V was pared by 1 base and J by 4 bases, with 6 bases of the junction left unmatched. This CDR3 contains 16 residues.

This clonotype came up a few times. V usage is TRBV6-6 and J usage is TRBJ1-2; 8 bases line up with TRBD1. Losses at the gene ends were 5 bases for V and 4 bases for J; bases not matched to a gene: 12. The germline V gene encodes CDR1 MNHNY and CDR2 SVGAGI (reference sequence). The CDR3 length is 16 residues. The chain's CDR3 is CASSESRTGRVYGYTF. In DNA form, the CDR3 reads TGTGCCAGCAGTGAATCGAGGACAGGGAGGGTCTATGGCTACACCTTC.

The rearrangement links TRBV27 to TRBJ1-5; D not certain. This CDR3 comprises 14 residues. Trimming removed 6 bases at V and 0 bases at J, with 9 bases between. Germline V gene lookup returns CDR1 MNHEY and CDR2 SMNVEV (reference sequence). This CDR3 reads CASSRADSNQPQHF. CDR3 bases: TGTGCCAGCAGCCGCGCGGATAGCAATCAGCCCCAGCATTTT.

This chain links TRBV7-9 with TRBJ1-6, with a possible D match to TRBD1 (5 bases). The ends were cut back, 2 bases at V and 4 bases at J, with 9 bases in the middle. The CDR3 has 15 amino acids. Germline V gene data show CDR1 as SEHNR and CDR2 as FQNEAQ (reference sequence). The CDR3 is CASSLQGWYNSPLHF. Written as DNA, the CDR3 is TGTGCCAGCAGCTTACAGGGATGGTATAATTCACCCCTCCACTTT. The full variable domain, its missing parts supplied by reference TRBV7-9 and TRBJ1-6, is DTGVSQNPRHKITKRGQNVTFRCDPISEHNRLYWYRQTLGQGPEFLTYFQNEAQLEKSRLLSDRFSAERPKGSFSTLEIQRTEQGDSAMYLCASSLQGWYNSPLHFGNGTRLTVT.

The sample holds a few counts of this clonotype. The chain is built from TRBV2 and TRBJ2-2; 8 nucleotides match TRBD1. This CDR3 comprises 13 residues. The trim removed 10 bases at V and 1 base at J, leaving 2 bases unmatched. CDR1 is SNHLY and CDR2 is FYNNEI in the germline V gene. In nucleotides, the CDR3 is TGTGCCACCACAGGGGGGAACACCGGGGAGCTGTTTTTT. This encodes CATTGGNTGELFF.

The chain employs TRBV11-1 and TRBJ2-5; tentative D call: TRBD2 (6 bases). The germline V gene has CDR1 SGHAT and CDR2 FQDESV (reference sequence). This CDR3 has 15 amino acids. Trimming pared 4 bases from V and 1 base from J, leaving 13 bases between. CDR3 protein: CASSSGGWFQETQYF. The DNA for the CDR3 is TGTGCCAGCAGCTCTGGAGGGTGGTTCCAAGAGACCCAGTACTTC.

This rearrangement joins TRBV6-6 to TRBJ2-1; D may be TRBD2 (6 bases). Trimming shortened V by 7 bases and J by 2 bases, and 18 bases separated the two germline ends. There are 16 residues in the CDR3. CDR1 and CDR2 (germline): MNHNY, SVGAGI (reference sequence). The CDR3 DNA follows: TGTGCCAGCACCGACATGCGGGGCCGGACCTACAATGAGCAGTTCTTC. It encodes CASTDMRGRTYNEQFF.

Comment on this clonotype: Sequence at one end of the junction differs from germline and may be a read error. The chain uses TRBV7-6 and TRBJ2-1; TRBD1 aligns across 9 bases. The germline CDR1 and CDR2 sequences are SGHVS and FNYEAQ. This CDR3 spans 15 amino acids. The CDR3 sequence: CVSSVGQGFYNEQFF. The CDR3 DNA reads as TGTGTCAGCAGCGTGGGACAGGGATTTTACAATGAGCAGTTCTTC. The full variable domain, its missing parts supplied by reference TRBV7-6 and TRBJ2-1, is GAGVSQSPRYKVTKRGQDVALRCDPISGHVSLYWYRQALGQGPEFLTYFNYEAQQDKSGLPNDRFSAERPEGSISTLTIQRTEQRDSAMYRCVSSVGQGFYNEQFFGPGTRLTVL.

A few counts support this clonotype. V gene TRBV29-1 combines with J gene TRBJ2-5; 12 bases fit TRBD1. Germline loops: CDR1 SQVTM, CDR2 ANQGSEA. This CDR3 contains 19 residues. V gave up 2 bases and J gave up 5 bases; unmatched junction bases: 18. For the CDR3, the DNA is TGCAGCGTTGAATCCTACCAGGGACAGGGGGCTTTAAGGGATGAGACCCAGTACTTC. Protein sequence: CSVESYQGQGALRDETQYF.

Of note for this clonotype: One junction end disagrees with the germline gene, perhaps due to a read error. The chain uses TRBV7-6 and TRBJ2-1; TRBD2 matches at 9 bases. From germline, CDR1 is SGHVS and CDR2 FNYEAQ. This CDR3 contains 20 residues. The CDR3 sequence is CANSFPRGFSGGQRYNEQFF. CDR3 nucleotides: TGTGCCAACAGCTTCCCAAGGGGCTTTAGCGGGGGCCAACGCTACAATGAGCAGTTCTTC.

This clonotype has ten or more counts. The chain uses TRBV7-9 and TRBJ2-1; 8 nucleotides agree with TRBD2. Trimming removed 4 bases from V and 1 base from J; junction bases left unmatched: 9. Per germline, CDR1 SEHNR and CDR2 FQNEAQ (reference sequence). The length of the CDR3 is 17 residues. The CDR3 is CASSSWTSYVSYNEQFF. The CDR3 nucleotides are TGTGCCAGCAGCTCCTGGACTAGCTATGTGTCCTACAATGAGCAGTTCTTC.

Note on this clonotype: This may arise from a read error, as a much more abundant clone is one base away. This chain connects TRBV7-2 to TRBJ1-5, with D unclear. Germline V gene lookup returns CDR1 SGHTA and CDR2 FQGNSA. Trimming removed 1 base at V and 3 bases at J, with 10 bases between. The CDR3 contains 15 residues. In DNA, the CDR3 is TGTGCCAGCAGCTTAGATGCAGGTGACAATCAGCCCCAGCATTTT. Translation gives CASSLDAGDNQPQHF.

This clonotype was seen once. The J gene is TRBJ2-7, the V gene TRBV7-1, with D possibly called TRBD1 or TRBD2 (6 bases each). TRBV7-1 falls under the ORF class, with uncertain function. The CDR3 is made up of 14 amino acids. V was trimmed by 5 bases and J by 6 bases, leaving 17 bases between them. The CDR3 reads CASSPQRGGREQYF. DNA for the CDR3: TGTGCCAGCAGCCCCCAGCGAGGGGGGCGCGAGCAGTACTTC.

V is TRBV7-6 and J is TRBJ2-7, with D hard to call. V was trimmed by 0 bases and J by 0 bases, leaving 6 bases between them. CDR1 and CDR2 from the germline V gene are SGHVS and FNYEAQ. The CDR3 extends over 14 amino acids. The CDR3 region is CASSLAGFSYEQYF. The CDR3 region has the DNA TGTGCCAGCAGCTTAGCGGGGTTCTCCTACGAGCAGTACTTC.

This clonotype was counted at least ten times. The chain recombines TRBV7-8 with TRBJ2-2; no clear D gene. Germline V CDR1 and CDR2: SGHVS, FQNEAQ. This CDR3 contains 14 residues. V shed 4 bases and J shed 1 base, with 7 bases lying between them. DNA for the CDR3: TGTGCCAGCAGCTCAGAGGTGAACACCGGGGAGCTGTTTTTT. The encoded protein is CASSSEVNTGELFF.

This clonotype came up a few times. This rearrangement joins TRBV29-1 to TRBJ2-2; D uncertain. CDR3 length: 13 amino acids. The ends were cut back, 4 bases at V and 4 bases at J, with 10 bases in the middle. The germline gives CDR1 SQVTM, CDR2 ANQGSEA. The CDR3 here is CSVVENLTGELFF. DNA of the CDR3: TGCAGCGTTGTCGAGAACCTCACCGGGGAGCTGTTTTTT.

CDR3 loop: CATFGTGVSYEQYF. DNA for the CDR3: TGTGCCACTTTCGGGACAGGGGTTTCCTACGAGCAGTACTTC. The genes are TRBV2 and TRBJ2-7; 10 bases are a match to TRBD1. Unmatched junction bases numbered 7, after V lost 10 bases and J lost 1 base. CDR3 size: 14 residues. CDR1 is SNHLY and CDR2 is FYNNEI in the germline V gene.

The rearrangement uses TRBV5-4 and TRBJ2-3, with D possibly TRBD2 on 6 matching bases. This CDR3 region has 15 residues. Between the trimmed V and J ends, which lost 4 bases and 1 base, there was a span of 13 bases. Per germline, CDR1 SGHNT and CDR2 YYREEE (reference sequence). The CDR3 nucleotides read TGTGCCAGCAGCCTGACTAGATATGGCACAGATACGCAGTATTTT. Translation gives CASSLTRYGTDTQYF.